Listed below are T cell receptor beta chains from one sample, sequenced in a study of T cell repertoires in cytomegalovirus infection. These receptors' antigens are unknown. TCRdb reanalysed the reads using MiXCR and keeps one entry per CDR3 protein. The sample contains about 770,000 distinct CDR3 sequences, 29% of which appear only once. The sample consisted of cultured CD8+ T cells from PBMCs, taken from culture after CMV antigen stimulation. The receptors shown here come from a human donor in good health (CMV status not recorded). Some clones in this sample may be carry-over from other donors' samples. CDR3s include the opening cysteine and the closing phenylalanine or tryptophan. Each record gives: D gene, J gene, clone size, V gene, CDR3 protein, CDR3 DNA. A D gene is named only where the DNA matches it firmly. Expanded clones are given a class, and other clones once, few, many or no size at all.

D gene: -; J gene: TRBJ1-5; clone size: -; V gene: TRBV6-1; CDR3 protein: CASSRDKYSNQPQHF; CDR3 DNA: TGTGCCAGCAGTAGGGACAAATATAGCAATCAGCCCCAGCATTTT
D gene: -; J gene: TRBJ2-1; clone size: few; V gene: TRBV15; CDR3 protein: CATSLKTGHGNEQFF; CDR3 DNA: TGTGCCACCAGCCTCAAGACGGGTCACGGCAATGAGCAGTTCTTC
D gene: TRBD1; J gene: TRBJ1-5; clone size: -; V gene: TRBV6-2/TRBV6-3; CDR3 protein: CASSYVGQVNQPQHF; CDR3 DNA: TGTGCCAGCAGTTACGTGGGACAGGTCAATCAGCCCCAGCATTTT
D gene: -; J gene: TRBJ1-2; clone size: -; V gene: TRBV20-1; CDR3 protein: CSVKTGQGAGGYTF; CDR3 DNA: TGCAGTGTTAAAACGGGGCAGGGTGCGGGAGGCTACACCTTC
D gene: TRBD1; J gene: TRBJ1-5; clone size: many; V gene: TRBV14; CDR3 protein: CASSQHQGAEQPQHF; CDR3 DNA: TGTGCCAGCAGCCAACATCAGGGGGCAGAACAGCCCCAGCATTTT
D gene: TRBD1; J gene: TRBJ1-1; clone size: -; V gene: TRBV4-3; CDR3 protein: CASSQEGQGVRNTEAFF; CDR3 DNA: TGCGCCAGCAGCCAGGAGGGACAGGGTGTGCGGAACACTGAAGCTTTCTTT
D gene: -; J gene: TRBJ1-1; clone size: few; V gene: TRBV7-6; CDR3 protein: CASSLAAGRDTEAFF; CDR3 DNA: TGTGCCAGCAGCTTAGCCGCAGGGAGGGACACTGAAGCTTTCTTT
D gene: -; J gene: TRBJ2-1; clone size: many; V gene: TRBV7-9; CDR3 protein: CASSLRTLSSYNEQFF; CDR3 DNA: TGTGCCAGCAGCCTCCGGACACTCAGCTCCTACAATGAGCAGTTCTTC
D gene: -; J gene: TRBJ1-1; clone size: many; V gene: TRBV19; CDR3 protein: CASTTSWVGLTEAFF; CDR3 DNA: TGTGCCAGTACCACGTCCTGGGTGGGGCTCACTGAAGCTTTCTTT
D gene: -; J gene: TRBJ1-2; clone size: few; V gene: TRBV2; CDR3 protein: CASSEGRGPYGYTF; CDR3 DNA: TGTGCCAGCAGCGAGGGAAGGGGTCCCTATGGCTACACCTTC
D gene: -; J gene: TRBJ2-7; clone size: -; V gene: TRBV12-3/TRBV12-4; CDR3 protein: CASSRQPSYEQYF; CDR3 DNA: TGTGCCAGCAGTCGACAGCCTTCCTACGAGCAGTACTTC
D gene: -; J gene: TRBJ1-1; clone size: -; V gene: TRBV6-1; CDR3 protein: CASSEGKRTEAFF; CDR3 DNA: TGTGCCAGCAGTGAAGGTAAGCGCACTGAAGCTTTCTTT
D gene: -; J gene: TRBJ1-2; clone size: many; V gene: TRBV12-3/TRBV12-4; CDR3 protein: CASSLAPRASYGYTF; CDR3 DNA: TGTGCCAGCAGTTTAGCGCCCAGGGCGAGCTATGGCTACACCTTC
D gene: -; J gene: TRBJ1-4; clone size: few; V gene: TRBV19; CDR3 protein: CASSQGFSPWNEKLFF; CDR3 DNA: TGTGCCAGTAGTCAGGGCTTTTCCCCTTGGAATGAAAAACTGTTTTTT
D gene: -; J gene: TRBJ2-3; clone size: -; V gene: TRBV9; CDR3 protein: CASSVVLAPSTDTQYF; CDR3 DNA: TGTGCCAGCAGCGTAGTACTAGCACCTAGCACAGATACGCAGTATTTT
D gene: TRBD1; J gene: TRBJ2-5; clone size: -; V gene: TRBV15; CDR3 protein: CATSRVWDRDQETQYF; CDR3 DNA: TGTGCCACCAGCAGAGTCTGGGACAGGGATCAAGAGACCCAGTACTTC